This T cell receptor (beta chain) was retrieved from a study of spatial heterogeneity in lung cancer. About the research overall: In raw reads, more than eight appearances on average were recorded for each unique TCR and UMI combination.

Judged by abundance, this clonotype is medium-sized. Since it is a stray read in a library aimed at alpha chains, this beta chain has a size that is not meaningful. The time point is: sample taken at primary tumor resection. In each case, whole RNA from tumor, nontumor lung or frozen PBMC was sequenced unsorted. In TCRdb, the 5' RACE reads were re-called with MiXCR into one record per CDR3 protein. The profile shows 7,000 or so distinct CDR3 sequences, 5% to 7% of them singletons. Sequenced here: normal lung tissue next to the tumor, sampled at surgery. The TCR was taken from a female donor with early-stage non-small cell lung cancer.

CDR3 sequence reads: CASSLDMRDTQYF. The CDR3 bases are TGTGCCAGCAGCTTAGATATGAGAGATACGCAGTATTTT. This chain joins TRBV11-2 and TRBJ2-3, with no clear D. Germline V CDR1 and CDR2: SGHAT, FQNNGV. This CDR3 spans 13 amino acids. V lost 0 bases and J lost 5, with 6 bases in between.